Following are 23 T cell receptor beta chains from one sample sequenced in a study of blood T cell repertoires in COVID-19. The table came from immunoSEQ multiplex PCR; TCRdb's copy has only in-frame clones and leaves some out. The table includes around 300,000 clones, 70% to 90% detected once. Sample: peripheral blood. These receptors were taken from an older woman with COVID-19, enrolled during active disease.

This clone was counted once. The genes are TRBV7-2 and TRBJ1-2, with 10 bases that match TRBD1. V shed 1 base and J 0 bases; nucleotides not matched to a gene: 8. Germline lookup yields CDR1 SGHTA and CDR2 FQGNSA. This CDR3 is 18 amino acids long. This CDR3 reads CASSLVGQGIGANYGYTF. CDR3 nucleotide sequence: TGTGCCAGCAGCTTAGTGGGACAGGGGATAGGGGCTAACTATGGCTACACCTTC.

This clone appeared once. The V call is TRBV6-5, the J call TRBJ2-7, with D possibly matching TRBD1 (6 bases). The V gene lost 0 bases and the J gene lost 7 bases, with 16 bases spanning the gap. Germline-derived CDR1 and CDR2 are MNHEY and SVGAGI. The CDR3 consists of 15 residues. Here the CDR3 reads CASSYSYRELGEQYF. DNA of the CDR3: TGTGCCAGCAGTTACTCCTACAGGGAACTGGGGGAGCAGTACTTC.

V and J are TRBV7-2 and TRBJ2-7; TRBD2 matches at 9 bases. CDR3 length equals 15 residues. Looked up from germline, CDR1 is SGHTA and CDR2 is FQGNSA. V was pared by 3 bases and J by 2 bases, with 5 bases of the junction left unmatched. The CDR3, as DNA: TGTGCCAGCAGCTTGCAGCGGGGGGATACCTACGAGCAGTACTTC. The encoded protein is CASSLQRGDTYEQYF.

The sample holds one count of this clone. The rearrangement links TRBV5-1 to TRBJ1-2; 10 bases map to TRBD1. The CDR3 contains 13 residues. J gave up 5 bases and V 4 bases, and 2 bases lay outside the gene matches. Per the germline V gene, CDR1 is SGHRS and CDR2 is YFSETQ. As DNA, the CDR3 is TGCGCCAGCAGCGGGACAGGGGAGTATGGCTACACCTTC. Residues: CASSGTGEYGYTF.

This clone was observed once. The chain is built from TRBV5-1 and TRBJ1-1, with 10 bases identical to TRBD1. The CDR3 covers 16 residues. CDR1 is SGHRS, CDR2 YFSETQ, per germline. After removal of 3 bases from V and 3 bases from J, the junction contained 8 bases not matched to a gene. CDR3 sequence (DNA): TGCGCCAGCAGCTGGTCCCCCGGGACAGGGGACACTGAAGCTTTCTTT. This sequence encodes CASSWSPGTGDTEAFF.

This chain links TRBV11-2 with TRBJ2-7; the D gene is possibly TRBD1 (5 bases). Germline-derived CDR1 and CDR2 are SGHAT and FQNNGV. The CDR3 extends over 14 amino acids. V lost 1 base to trimming and J lost 3 bases, with 10 bases between them. The CDR3 coding sequence is TGTGCCAGCAGCTTAGTTGCAGGGTTCTACGAGCAGTACTTC. It translates to CASSLVAGFYEQYF.

The rearrangement uses TRBV19 and TRBJ1-2; TRBD1 is a possible D gene (5 bases). The CDR3 has 15 residues. CDR1 and CDR2 from the germline V gene are LNHDA and SQIVND (reference sequence). The V gene lost 4 bases and the J gene lost 4 bases, with 16 bases spanning the gap. The CDR3 bases are TGTGCCAGTAGTACTTTTGGGGCCGAACCCTATGGCTACACCTTC. It specifies CASSTFGAEPYGYTF.

This sequence joins TRBV20-1 and TRBJ1-1; TRBD1 matches at 7 bases. Germline assignment: CDR1 DFQATT and CDR2 SNEGSKA (reference sequence). This CDR3 is built from 11 residues. The junction had 2 bases not matched to a gene; V was cut back by 7 bases and J by 3 bases. The CDR3 here is CSGQGDTEAFF. The CDR3 nucleotides are TGCAGTGGACAGGGAGACACTGAAGCTTTCTTT.

J is TRBJ2-5 and V is TRBV10-3; possibly TRBD2 for D (6 bases). Trimming left V 3 bases short and J 4 bases short, with 15 bases between. Per the germline V gene, CDR1 is ENHRY and CDR2 is SYGVKD. The CDR3 runs 15 residues. DNA for the CDR3: TGTGCCATCAGTGAAGCCCTCAGGGAGGCAGAGACCCAGTACTTC. The encoded protein is CAISEALREAETQYF.

In nucleotides, the CDR3 is TGTGCCAGCAGCCATAGGGACAGCTACGAGCAGTACTTC. It yields the protein CASSHRDSYEQYF. The chain links TRBV7-8 to TRBJ2-7, with 7 positions matching TRBD1. Germline trimming cut 5 bases from V and 3 bases from J; bases unmatched to any gene: 4. CDR3 length equals 13 residues. Germline-derived CDR1 and CDR2 are SGHVS and FQNEAQ.

This sequence joins TRBV9 and TRBJ1-6; D is possibly TRBD1 (6 bases). Germline V gene data show CDR1 as SGDLS and CDR2 as YYNGEE. This CDR3 is built from 14 residues. Between the trimmed V and J ends, which lost 0 bases and 10 bases, there was a span of 11 bases. The CDR3 loop is CASSVEGQGSPLHF. CDR3 sequence (DNA): TGTGCCAGCAGCGTAGAAGGCCAGGGGTCACCCCTCCACTTT.

This clone was counted once. The chain links TRBV19 to TRBJ2-1, with 11 nucleotides matching TRBD1. Germline values: CDR1 LNHDA, CDR2 SQIVND (reference sequence). Unmatched junction bases numbered 3, after V lost 5 bases and J lost 9 bases. The CDR3 length is 13 residues. The CDR3 DNA reads as TGTGCCAGTAGTTCCGGGACAGGGGGTGAGCAGTTCTTC. It codes for CASSSGTGGEQFF.

The chain links TRBV7-9 to TRBJ2-7, with unresolved D. This CDR3 has 14 amino acids. V lost 4 bases and J 0 bases, leaving 10 bases between the germline ends. CDR1 SEHNR and CDR2 FQNEAQ come from the germline V gene (reference sequence). The CDR3: CASSSFTSSYEQYF. CDR3 DNA sequence: TGTGCCAGCAGCTCCTTCACGAGCTCCTACGAGCAGTACTTC.

The CDR3, as DNA: TGTGCCAGCAGCTTAACGGAGCCCCCTCGCAATGAGCAGTTCTTC. Amino acid sequence: CASSLTEPPRNEQFF. V usage is TRBV7-3 and J usage is TRBJ2-1; D not resolved. Trimming took off 0 bases at V and 6 bases at J, with 12 bases between the two ends. CDR3 size: 15 residues. Germline V gives CDR1 SGHTA, CDR2 FQGTGA.

The CDR3 is CASTPSLSGANVLTF. The CDR3, as DNA: TGTGCCAGCACCCCGAGTCTCTCTGGGGCCAACGTCCTGACTTTC. V gene TRBV28 combines with J gene TRBJ2-6; D unclear. V lost 7 bases and J 0 bases, leaving 10 bases between the germline ends. The CDR3 is 15 residues long. Per the germline V gene, CDR1 is MDHEN and CDR2 is SYDVKM.

The CDR3 DNA reads TGTGCCAGCAGCCGCGACAGGAGAAACTATGGCTACACCTTC. Its translation is CASSRDRRNYGYTF. The gene calls are TRBV5-6 and TRBJ1-2; tentative D call: TRBD1 (6 bases). Trimming took 4 bases from V and 2 from J, leaving 12 bases between them. CDR1 SGHDT and CDR2 YYEEEE come from the germline V gene. The CDR3 is 14 amino acids.

This clone was recorded once. This chain joins TRBV4-1 and TRBJ1-1, with D uncertain. Trimming cost V 2 bases and J 7 bases, with 8 bases left between them. This CDR3 spans 12 amino acids. Germline CDR1 is MGHRA and CDR2 is YSYEKL. The CDR3 protein is CASSQFHGEAFF. For the CDR3, the DNA is TGCGCCAGCAGCCAATTCCACGGTGAAGCTTTCTTT.

Only a few counts were recorded for this clone. CDR3 nucleotide sequence: TGTGCCAGCAGCTTGGCCATACAGGGTGGCTACGAGCAGTACTTC. This gives the protein CASSLAIQGGYEQYF. The chain recombines TRBV5-6 with TRBJ2-7; perhaps TRBD1 as D (6 bases). V lost 0 bases, J lost 3 bases, and 13 bases lay in between. Germline CDR1 reads SGHDT; CDR2 reads YYEEEE. This CDR3 comprises 15 residues.

The rearrangement links TRBV18 to TRBJ1-3, with 9 bases matching TRBD1. The CDR3 is made up of 18 amino acids. Trimming cost V 0 bases and J 4 bases; bases outside gene matches: 10. CDR1 is KGHSH, CDR2 LQKENI, per germline. The CDR3 is CASSPPSGTGSSGNTIYF. The CDR3 nucleotides are TGTGCCAGCTCACCACCTTCCGGGACAGGGAGTAGCGGAAACACCATATATTTT.

This clone was detected once. The chain employs TRBV18 and TRBJ2-7, with 11 bases matching TRBD1. The germline CDR1 and CDR2 sequences are KGHSH and LQKENI. The CDR3 length is 15 residues. The ends lost 4 bases at V and 7 bases at J; junction bases unmatched: 9. CDR3 protein: CASSLGTGGTGEQYF. CDR3 coding DNA: TGTGCCAGCTCACTTGGGACAGGGGGTACGGGGGAGCAGTACTTC. The variable domain in full, completed from reference TRBV18 and TRBJ2-7, reads NAGVMQNPRHLVRRRGQEARLRCSPMKGHSHVYWYRQLPEEGLKFMVYLQKENIIDESGMPKERFSAEFPKEGPSILRIQQVVRGDSAAYFCASSLGTGGTGEQYFGPGTRLTVT.

The chain links TRBV2 to TRBJ2-3; 9 positions agree with TRBD1. The CDR3 has 15 residues. The V gene end was trimmed by 5 bases and the J gene end by 1 base; junction bases not matched to a gene: 4. Germline V lookup: CDR1 SNHLY, CDR2 FYNNEI. The CDR3 DNA is TGTGCCAGCAGTCTCCGACAGGGGGGCACAGATACGCAGTATTTT. The encoded protein is CASSLRQGGTDTQYF.

In its sample, this clone was seen a few times. The genes are TRBV6-2 or TRBV6-3 and TRBJ1-1, with D possibly TRBD1 on 5 matching bases. Trimming removed 1 base at V and 2 bases at J, with 8 bases between. The CDR3 sequence is 14 residues long. Germline V lookup: CDR1 MNHEY, CDR2 SVGEGT. CDR3 region: CASSYFGQNTEAFF. CDR3 nucleotide sequence: TGTGCCAGCAGTTACTTTGGACAAAACACTGAAGCTTTCTTT.

The chain is built from TRBV9 and TRBJ2-2, with TRBD1 identical over 8 bases. The CDR3 consists of 15 residues. The ends lost 2 bases at V and 0 bases at J; junction bases unmatched: 0. In germline, CDR1 is SGDLS, CDR2 YYNGEE. CDR3 amino acids: CASSVTGANTGELFF. The CDR3 coding sequence is TGTGCCAGCAGCGTGACAGGGGCGAACACCGGGGAGCTGTTTTTT.